A selection of T cell receptor beta chains follows, all from one sample in a study of metastatic and nonmetastatic thyroid tumors. From the PCR reads, TCRdb re-called clones with MiXCR. This table holds about 25,000 clones, roughly a fifth found once. Input material: blood. Every receptor here comes from a female donor with papillary thyroid cancer or a benign thyroid nodule (not recorded which). Some clones in this sample may be carry-over from other donors' samples. Both conserved end residues are part of each CDR3. The order of the fields is clone size, J gene, V gene, D gene, CDR3 protein, CDR3 DNA. The D gene is left open where the match is weak. Clone size is not always given. Where it is, it says once, few, many or a class for expanded clones.

many,TRBJ2-3,TRBV12-3/TRBV12-4,TRBD2,CASSPSGGAADTQYF,TGTGCCAGCAGTCCCAGCGGGGGGGCCGCAGATACGCAGTATTTT
medium-sized,TRBJ2-7,TRBV19,.,CASSPQGRNEQYF,TGTGCCAGTAGCCCACAGGGAAGGAACGAGCAGTACTTC
many,TRBJ2-6,TRBV7-3,.,CASSPFGTDFSGANVLTF,TGTGCCAGCAGCCCCTTTGGGACGGACTTCTCTGGGGCCAACGTCCTGACTTTC
many,TRBJ2-3,TRBV27,TRBD1,CASSQNRGLDTQYF,TGTGCCAGCAGCCAGAACAGGGGGCTGGATACGCAGTATTTT
.,TRBJ2-5,TRBV7-8,TRBD1,CASRGDLQTGQETQYF,TGTGCCAGCAGAGGAGACCTACAGACAGGGCAGGAGACCCAGTACTTC
many,TRBJ2-5,TRBV10-2,.,CASSDFGQETQYF,TGCGCCAGCAGTGATTTCGGACAAGAGACCCAGTACTTC
many,TRBJ2-5,TRBV18,.,CASSLNAGQQETQYF,TGTGCCAGCTCATTAAACGCGGGACAGCAAGAGACCCAGTACTTC
many,TRBJ2-5,TRBV20-1,.,CSARRPETQYF,TGCAGTGCTAGGCGACCTGAGACCCAGTACTTC
many,TRBJ1-1,TRBV6-6,.,CASSYEGNTEASF,TGTGCCAGCAGTTACGAGGGAAACACTGAAGCTTCCTTT
few,TRBJ1-2,TRBV19,TRBD1,CASRDRDSNYGYTF,TGTGCCAGCCGGGACAGGGACTCTAACTATGGCTACACCTTC
medium-sized,TRBJ2-7,TRBV15,.,CATSSAPGRWEEQYF,TGTGCCACCAGCAGTGCACCGGGGAGGTGGGAAGAGCAGTACTTC
many,TRBJ2-3,TRBV11-2,TRBD2,CASSLGYPSGSADTQYF,TGTGCCAGCAGCTTAGGTTATCCTAGCGGGAGTGCAGATACGCAGTATTTT
many,TRBJ2-1,TRBV20-1,TRBD2,CSTLLAGGFHEQFF,TGCAGCACACTCTTAGCGGGGGGGTTCCATGAGCAGTTCTTC
many,TRBJ2-1,TRBV19,.,CASSPARSSDEQFF,TGTGCCAGTAGTCCTGCGCGTTCCTCGGATGAGCAGTTCTTC
many,TRBJ2-4,TRBV11-1,.,CASSLLPGHNEIAKNIQYF,TGTGCCAGCAGCTTACTACCAGGACACAATGAAATAGCCAAAAACATTCAGTACTTC
many,TRBJ2-2,TRBV11-3,.,CASSLGVAGELFF,TGTGCCAGCAGCTTAGGAGTAGCCGGGGAGCTGTTTTTT
.,TRBJ2-2,TRBV2,TRBD2,CASSEWLAGGRNTGELFF,TGTGCCAGCAGTGAATGGCTAGCGGGAGGGAGGAACACCGGGGAGCTGTTTTTT
few,TRBJ2-6,TRBV6-1,.,CASSEGQSGANVLTF,TGTGCCAGCAGTGAAGGGCAGTCTGGGGCCAACGTCCTGACTTTC
medium-sized,TRBJ2-1,TRBV6-2/TRBV6-3,.,CASRLYNEQFF,TGTGCCAGCAGGTTATACAATGAGCAGTTCTTC
many,TRBJ1-4,TRBV12-3/TRBV12-4,TRBD1,CASTTGGGNEKLFF,TGTGCCAGCACCACAGGGGGCGGTAATGAAAAACTGTTTTTT
many,TRBJ2-4,TRBV28,TRBD1,CASSLDRGQGALAKNIQYF,TGTGCCAGCAGTCTCGACAGGGGACAAGGGGCCTTAGCCAAAAACATTCAGTACTTC
.,TRBJ2-7,TRBV11-2,TRBD2,CASRPGTSGAYEQYF,TGTGCCAGCAGGCCAGGTACTAGCGGGGCCTACGAGCAGTACTTC
medium-sized,TRBJ2-3,TRBV12-3/TRBV12-4,.,CASSLARVTDTQYF,TGTGCCAGCAGTTTGGCCAGGGTAACAGATACGCAGTATTTT
.,TRBJ1-2,TRBV20-1,TRBD1,CSARDSANYCYTF,TGCAGTGCTCGGGACAGTGCGAACTATTGCTACACCTTC
.,TRBJ1-6,TRBV18,TRBD1,CASSPNRGQGANSPLHF,TGTGCCAGCTCACCGAACCGGGGGCAGGGGGCGAATTCACCCCTCCACTTT
many,TRBJ1-6,TRBV14,.,CASSQVKGGSYNSPLHF,TGTGCCAGCAGCCAAGTGAAGGGTGGTTCCTATAATTCACCCCTCCACTTT
many,TRBJ2-3,TRBV7-2,TRBD2,CASSRGLAGDGDTQYF,TGTGCCAGCAGCCGCGGACTAGCGGGAGACGGAGATACGCAGTATTTT
many,TRBJ2-2,TRBV12-5,.,CASGLGLSTGELFF,TGTGCTAGTGGTCTGGGACTCAGCACCGGGGAGCTGTTTTTT
few,TRBJ2-1,TRBV28,.,CASSFGRLRNEQFF,TGTGCCAGCAGTTTCGGGAGATTGAGAAATGAGCAGTTCTTC